A single sample is the source of the 21 T cell receptor beta chains below, sequenced in a study of shared clonotypes between healthy human individuals. Only in-frame clones appear in the TCRdb table, and some are missing; sequencing was by immunoSEQ multiplex PCR. This sample has 450,000 to 500,000 clones, with around 85% found just once. Source material: PBMCs. The receptors come from a woman in her thirties or forties in good health. Some clones in this sample may be carry-over from other donors' samples.

The chain joins TRBV5-1 to TRBJ1-1; possibly TRBD1 for D (6 bases). V lost 4 bases and J lost 1, with 14 bases in between. This CDR3 is built from 15 residues. Germline CDR1 reads SGHRS; CDR2 reads YFSETQ. CDR3 coding DNA: TGCGCCAGCAGCGCCCTACAGGGTGGGAACACTGAAGCTTTCTTT. It specifies CASSALQGGNTEAFF. Complete variable domain (other parts from reference TRBV5-1 and TRBJ1-1): KAGVTQTPRYLIKTRGQQVTLSCSPISGHRSVSWYQQTPGQGLQFLFEYFSETQRNKGNFPGRFSGRQFSNSRSEMNVSTLELGDSALYLCASSALQGGNTEAFFGQGTRLTVV.

The chain uses TRBV11-2 and TRBJ2-7; D possibly corresponds to TRBD2 (5 bases). This CDR3 has 12 amino acids. Trimming took 3 bases from V and 6 from J, leaving 9 bases between them. The germline gives CDR1 SGHAT, CDR2 FQNNGV. The CDR3 reads CASSFSASEQYF. CDR3 coding DNA: TGTGCCAGCAGCTTTAGCGCCTCCGAGCAGTACTTC.

V and J are TRBV9 and TRBJ2-3, with D perhaps TRBD1 or TRBD2 (5 bases each). V was cut by 3 bases and J by 6 bases, with 20 bases left in between. This CDR3 comprises 16 residues. The germline gives CDR1 SGDLS, CDR2 YYNGEE. The CDR3 region is CASSAGLARGSDTQYF. The CDR3 DNA is TGTGCCAGCAGCGCCGGACTGGCGAGGGGTAGCGATACGCAGTATTTT.

The gene calls are TRBV5-1 and TRBJ1-1, with D perhaps matching TRBD1 (5 bases). V dropped 0 bases and J dropped 4 bases, with 10 bases sitting between them. CDR1 is SGHRS and CDR2 is YFSETQ in the germline V gene. This CDR3 comprises 14 residues. CDR3 protein: CASSLDTGPTEAFF. Written as DNA, the CDR3 is TGCGCCAGCAGCTTGGATACGGGGCCCACTGAAGCTTTCTTT.

The genes are TRBV6-1 and TRBJ2-1; unclear D gene. The germline gives CDR1 MNHNS, CDR2 SASEGT. CDR3 length: 14 residues. V lost 9 bases and J 2 bases, leaving 14 bases between the germline ends. For the CDR3, the DNA is TGTGCCAGTTACGGCGTCCCCCCCTACAATGAGCAGTTCTTC. It is translated as CASYGVPPYNEQFF.

By share of the sample, this clone is medium-sized. Different DNA sequences within this sample yield the same CDR3. This chain links TRBV30 with TRBJ1-2; 8 nucleotides line up with TRBD1. The CDR3 loop spans 14 amino acids. Germline CDR1 and CDR2: GTSNPN and SVGIG (reference sequence). V shed 3 bases and J 1 base; nucleotides not matched to a gene: 4. CDR3 nucleotide sequence: TGTGCCTGGAGACGGGACAGGAGTAACTATGGCTACACCTTC. This sequence encodes CAWRRDRSNYGYTF.

The rearrangement joins TRBV4-2 to TRBJ1-4, with D hard to call. There are 15 residues in the CDR3. CDR1 and CDR2 from the germline V gene are LGHNA and YNFKEQ. Deletions cut 4 bases from V and 5 bases from J, with 14 bases between. CDR3 DNA: TGTGCCAGCAGCCCCTACGGCGGCCAAAATGAAAAACTGTTTTTT. Encoded protein: CASSPYGGQNEKLFF.

The rearrangement uses TRBV4-3 and TRBJ2-7; D is perhaps TRBD1 or TRBD2 (5 bases each). Per the germline V gene, CDR1 is LGHNA and CDR2 is YSLEER. This CDR3 has 14 residues. The V end lost 1 base, the J end lost 4 bases, and 11 bases lay between the germline ends. The CDR3 is CASSQGDGTYEQYF. As DNA, the CDR3 is TGCGCCAGCAGCCAAGGGGACGGGACGTACGAGCAGTACTTC.

The chain joins TRBV30 to TRBJ1-1, with D maybe TRBD1 (5 bases). V was shortened by 3 bases and J by 2 bases, with 10 bases between the two germline ends. CDR1 GTSNPN and CDR2 SVGIG come from the germline V gene (reference sequence). The CDR3 sequence is 13 residues long. The CDR3 loop reads CAWSEGPNTEAFF. The CDR3, as DNA: TGTGCCTGGAGCGAGGGACCTAACACTGAAGCTTTCTTT. The full variable domain, with the rest looked up from reference TRBV30 and TRBJ1-1, is SQTIHQWPATLVQPVGSPLSLECTVEGTSNPNLYWYRQAAGRGLQLLFYSVGIGQISSEVPQNLSASRPQDRQFILSSKKLLLSDSGFYLCAWSEGPNTEAFFGQGTRLTVV.

The rearrangement links TRBV14 to TRBJ2-7; perhaps D is TRBD1 or TRBD2 (7 bases each). V lost 1 base, J lost 7 bases, and 11 bases lay in between. CDR1 and CDR2 (germline): SGHDN, FVKESK. This CDR3 has 13 residues. The CDR3 spells CASSQARGGEQYF. The CDR3, as DNA: TGTGCCAGCAGCCAAGCCAGGGGGGGTGAGCAGTACTTC.

This clone was picked up many times. Additional DNA sequences in this sample encode the identical CDR3. The chain has TRBV27 and TRBJ2-7; TRBD2 might be the D (6 bases). Trimming left V 6 bases short and J 3 bases short, with 12 bases between. CDR3 size: 13 residues. Germline values: CDR1 MNHEY, CDR2 SMNVEV (reference sequence). CDR3 sequence (DNA): TGTGCCAGCAGCAGTAGCGGAGACTACGAGCAGTACTTC. Protein sequence: CASSSSGDYEQYF.

CDR3 in amino acids: CASSPPWGGGRTEAFF. In DNA form, the CDR3 reads TGTGCCAGCTCACCACCTTGGGGCGGGGGTCGGACTGAAGCTTTCTTT. The chain has TRBV18 and TRBJ1-1, with a possible D match to TRBD1 (5 bases). The CDR3 consists of 16 residues. V lost 0 bases and J 5 bases, leaving 16 bases between the germline ends. From germline, CDR1 is KGHSH and CDR2 LQKENI.

The rearrangement links TRBV7-2 to TRBJ2-1, with 7 bases matching TRBD1. The CDR3 spans 13 residues. V was clipped by 8 bases and J by 8 bases; unmatched bases: 9. The germline CDR1 and CDR2 sequences are SGHTA and FQGNSA. CDR3 amino acids: CASWASGQDEQFF. CDR3 coding DNA: TGTGCCAGCTGGGCAAGTGGACAGGATGAGCAGTTCTTC.

V usage is TRBV11-3 and J usage is TRBJ2-2; 12 bases map to TRBD2. This CDR3 is 14 amino acids long. The V gene end was trimmed by 8 bases and the J gene end by 4 bases; junction bases not matched to a gene: 2. CDR1 and CDR2 (germline): SGHNT, YENEEA. Here the CDR3 reads CASQLAGGTGELFF. CDR3 nucleotide sequence: TGTGCCAGCCAACTAGCGGGAGGCACCGGGGAGCTGTTTTTT.

This chain links TRBV6-1 with TRBJ2-7, with D perhaps TRBD2 (5 bases). This CDR3 region has 15 residues. Germline CDR1 is MNHNS and CDR2 is SASEGT. The ends were cut back, 3 bases at V and 0 bases at J, with 12 bases in the middle. The CDR3 here is CASSDRRLTSYEQYF. As DNA, the CDR3 is TGTGCCAGCAGTGACCGACGACTAACCTCCTACGAGCAGTACTTC.

CDR3 sequence: CASSRGFANTGELFF. CDR3 nucleotides: TGTGCCAGCAGCCGGGGATTCGCGAACACCGGGGAGCTGTTTTTT. The chain joins TRBV11-3 to TRBJ2-2; tentative D call: TRBD2 (5 bases). Looked up from germline, CDR1 is SGHNT and CDR2 is YENEEA. The V end was cut by 5 bases, the J end by 0 bases, with 10 bases between. The CDR3 loop spans 15 amino acids. Complete variable domain (other parts from reference TRBV11-3 and TRBJ2-2): EAGVVQSPRYKIIEKKQPVAFWCNPISGHNTLYWYLQNLGQGPELLIRYENEEAVDDSQLPKDRFSAERLKGVDSTLKIQPAELGDSAVYLCASSRGFANTGELFFGEGSRLTVL.

Notes on this clone: This sample also contains other DNA sequences that code for the same CDR3. The CDR3 is CSAGSYEQYF. The CDR3 coding sequence is TGCAGTGCTGGATCGTACGAGCAGTACTTC. The rearrangement uses TRBV20-1 and TRBJ2-7; D gene unclear. In germline, CDR1 is DFQATT, CDR2 SNEGSKA (reference sequence). The CDR3 totals 10 residues. V was pared by 5 bases and J by 4 bases, with 6 bases between.

This clone was seen once. V is TRBV2 and J is TRBJ2-1; possibly TRBD2 for D (6 bases). The V end lost 3 bases, the J end lost 6 bases, and 18 bases lay between the germline ends. The CDR3 runs to 16 residues. Per the germline V gene, CDR1 is SNHLY and CDR2 is FYNNEI. CDR3: CASSERSSDEGNEQFF. The CDR3 nucleotides read TGTGCCAGCAGTGAGCGTTCTAGCGACGAAGGCAATGAGCAGTTCTTC.

This clone was observed a handful of times. CDR3 nucleotide sequence: TGTGCCAGCAGCGTAGTTTCTCAGCCCCAGCATTTT. Translation gives CASSVVSQPQHF. J is TRBJ1-5 and V is TRBV9; D ambiguous. Germline CDR1 reads SGDLS; CDR2 reads YYNGEE. Trimming took off 0 bases at V and 6 bases at J, with 4 bases between the two ends. This CDR3 is 12 amino acids long. The variable domain in full, completed from reference TRBV9 and TRBJ1-5, reads DSGVTQTPKHLITATGQRVTLRCSPRSGDLSVYWYQQSLDQGLQFLIQYYNGEERAKGNILERFSAQQFPDLHSELNLSSLELGDSALYFCASSVVSQPQHFGDGTRLSIL.

The CDR3 is CASSRRGPIQETQYF. CDR3 DNA sequence: TGCGCCAGCAGTCGTCGGGGACCAATACAAGAGACCCAGTACTTC. The V and J genes are TRBV23-1 and TRBJ2-5; D is tentatively TRBD1 or TRBD2 (5 bases each). TRBV23-1 is reported as an ORF; its role is uncertain. The CDR3 runs to 15 residues. V was cut by 4 bases and J by 2 bases, with 14 bases left in between.

This chain connects TRBV7-9 to TRBJ1-1; no reliable D call. V gave up 3 bases and J gave up 6 bases, with 14 bases separating them. Germline CDR1 is SEHNR and CDR2 is FQNEAQ (reference sequence). The CDR3 runs 14 residues. The DNA for the CDR3 is TGTGCCAGCAGCTTGGAGGTAGCGGTATCTGAAGCTTTCTTT. Protein product: CASSLEVAVSEAFF.